These 31 T cell receptor beta chains came from one sample sequenced in a study of blood T cell repertoires in COVID-19. The method was immunoSEQ multiplex PCR; TCRdb's version includes in-frame clones alone and lacks a portion of them. The sample has about 350,000 clones, about nine tenths seen once. The sequenced material came from peripheral blood. These receptors all come from a woman aged 60-75 years with COVID-19, enrolled during active disease.

The V and J genes are TRBV7-2 and TRBJ1-1; D uncertain. The CDR3 is 13 amino acids. Trimming pared 3 bases from V and 3 bases from J, leaving 8 bases between. The germline V gene has CDR1 SGHTA and CDR2 FQGNSA. CDR3 DNA sequence: TGTGCCAGCAGCTTGAGGAGGGACACTGAAGCTTTCTTT. Its protein product is CASSLRRDTEAFF.

The chain recombines TRBV19 with TRBJ1-2, with TRBD1 matching over 9 bases. CDR3 length: 13 residues. Germline lookup yields CDR1 LNHDA and CDR2 SQIVND (reference sequence). Losses at the gene ends were 10 bases for V and 4 bases for J; bases not matched to a gene: 7. CDR3 DNA sequence: TGTGCCACTACGTTGGGACAGGGCTATGGCTACACCTTC. The encoded protein is CATTLGQGYGYTF.

This clone occurred a few times. The chain couples TRBV6-5 to TRBJ1-2; D is possibly TRBD1 (5 bases). Germline V gives CDR1 MNHEY, CDR2 SVGAGI. The CDR3 runs to 15 residues. V dropped 5 bases and J dropped 12 bases, with 25 bases sitting between them. The CDR3 DNA reads TGTGCCAGCAGTACGATGTCCCAGGGCACAGTGCTAGACACCTTC. It encodes CASSTMSQGTVLDTF.

The chain couples TRBV5-6 to TRBJ2-7; D might be TRBD2 (5 bases). V shed 0 bases and J shed 2 bases, with 9 bases lying between them. Germline V CDR1 and CDR2: SGHDT, YYEEEE. The CDR3 is made up of 14 amino acids. CDR3 bases: TGTGCCAGCAGCTTGGATGCGGGTCCCTACGAGCAGTACTTC. This encodes CASSLDAGPYEQYF.

The chain joins TRBV7-8 to TRBJ2-7; D is possibly TRBD1 (6 bases). The germline gives CDR1 SGHVS, CDR2 FQNEAQ. The CDR3 contains 13 residues. The V and J ends lost 1 base and 6 bases respectively, with 10 bases between them. DNA of the CDR3: TGTGCCAGCAGCTTAGGTGCAGGGGTCGAGCAGTACTTC. It encodes CASSLGAGVEQYF. The full variable domain, its missing parts supplied by reference TRBV7-8 and TRBJ2-7, is GAGVSQSPRYKVAKRGQDVALRCDPISGHVSLFWYQQALGQGPEFLTYFQNEAQLDKSGLPSDRFFAERPEGSVSTLKIQRTQQEDSAVYLCASSLGAGVEQYFGPGTRLTVT.

The V gene is TRBV11-1, the J gene TRBJ2-3; unclear D gene. Germline CDR1 SGHAT, CDR2 FQDESV (reference sequence). The CDR3 is 14 residues long. V shed 0 bases and J shed 4 bases, with 8 bases lying between them. CDR3 amino acids: CASSLAEGADTQYF. The DNA for the CDR3 is TGTGCCAGCAGCTTAGCGGAAGGAGCAGATACGCAGTATTTT.

V usage is TRBV24-1 and J usage is TRBJ1-1; D remains unclear. The CDR3 sequence is 12 residues long. Germline values: CDR1 KGHDR, CDR2 SFDVKD. V was pared by 4 bases and J by 9 bases, with 11 bases between. CDR3 amino acids: CATSDSRSQAFF. Written as DNA, the CDR3 is TGTGCCACCAGTGACTCTCGTAGCCAAGCTTTCTTT.

The rearrangement links TRBV19 to TRBJ1-5; TRBD1 might be the D (5 bases). The CDR3 loop spans 14 amino acids. Germline values: CDR1 LNHDA, CDR2 SQIVND (reference sequence). V lost 3 bases and J lost 4, with 10 bases in between. CDR3 nucleotides: TGTGCCAGTAGTATGGCAGGGTGGAATCAGCCCCAGCATTTT. This sequence encodes CASSMAGWNQPQHF.

A single count supports this clone. The chain is built from TRBV7-8 and TRBJ1-5; TRBD1 aligns across 7 bases. The CDR3 covers 14 residues. In germline, CDR1 is SGHVS, CDR2 FQNEAQ. After removal of 5 bases from V and 6 bases from J, the junction contained 7 bases not matched to a gene. The CDR3 coding sequence is TGTGCCAGCAGCCGAGACAGGGTCGGTCAGCCCCAGCATTTT. Protein: CASSRDRVGQPQHF.

V is TRBV6-5 and J is TRBJ1-2, with D tentatively TRBD1 (6 bases). Germline V gives CDR1 MNHEY, CDR2 SVGAGI. V lost 7 bases, J lost 5 bases, and 17 bases lay in between. This CDR3 spans 14 amino acids. The CDR3 is CASNPDRSGYGYTF. The CDR3 region has the DNA TGTGCCAGCAACCCAGACAGGTCGGGTTATGGCTACACCTTC.

V is TRBV5-1 and J is TRBJ1-5; 8 nucleotides match TRBD1. Germline CDR1 is SGHRS and CDR2 is YFSETQ. The CDR3 has 14 residues. The ends lost 4 bases at V and 6 bases at J; junction bases unmatched: 6. CDR3 sequence reads: CASSPGQGGQPQHF. The DNA of the CDR3 is TGCGCCAGCAGCCCAGGACAGGGTGGTCAGCCCCAGCATTTT.

The chain links TRBV30 to TRBJ1-2, with D unclear. Germline assignment: CDR1 GTSNPN and CDR2 SVGIG (reference sequence). The V gene lost 2 bases and the J gene lost 10 bases, with 11 bases spanning the gap. This CDR3 has 11 amino acids. CDR3 protein: CAWSRGTFYTF. The CDR3 DNA reads TGTGCCTGGAGTCGGGGAACCTTCTACACCTTC.

This clone was detected only once. Other DNA sequences from this sample encode an identical CDR3 as well. The chain couples TRBV2 to TRBJ1-4, with 7 bases identical to TRBD1. The CDR3 spans 16 residues. Looked up from germline, CDR1 is SNHLY and CDR2 is FYNNEI. Trimming removed 6 bases from V and 2 bases from J; junction bases left unmatched: 9. The CDR3 region is CASRRAGGLTNEKLFF. The CDR3, as DNA: TGTGCCAGCAGGAGAGCAGGGGGGCTGACTAATGAAAAACTGTTTTTT.

The rearrangement links TRBV11-2 to TRBJ2-1; 7 bases are a match to TRBD2. The germline V gene encodes CDR1 SGHAT and CDR2 FQNNGV. V gave up 5 bases and J gave up 7 bases; unmatched junction bases: 11. There are 15 residues in the CDR3. This CDR3 reads CASSPLALASNEQFF. The CDR3 DNA reads as TGTGCCAGCAGCCCATTGGCACTAGCGTCTAATGAGCAGTTCTTC. Supplemented by reference TRBV11-2 and TRBJ2-1, the full variable domain reads EAGVAQSPRYKIIEKRQSVAFWCNPISGHATLYWYQQILGQGPKLLIQFQNNGVVDDSQLPKDRFSAERLKGVDSTLKIQPAKLEDSAVYLCASSPLALASNEQFFGPGTRLTVL.

V usage is TRBV4-1 and J usage is TRBJ2-3; TRBD2 matches at 7 bases. Germline CDR1 reads MGHRA; CDR2 reads YSYEKL. The ends lost 0 bases at V and 2 bases at J; junction bases unmatched: 11. This CDR3 is built from 18 residues. The CDR3 bases are TGCGCCAGCAGCCAAGATCCCGTAACGGGGGACTACACAGATACGCAGTATTTT. Translation gives CASSQDPVTGDYTDTQYF.

As regards this clone: Additional DNA sequences in this sample encode the identical CDR3. The rearrangement uses TRBV2 and TRBJ1-2, with D uncertain. Trimming left V 6 bases short and J 0 bases short, with 5 bases between. In germline, CDR1 is SNHLY, CDR2 FYNNEI. CDR3 length: 12 amino acids. The CDR3 sequence is CASSEANYGYTF. The CDR3 DNA sequence: TGTGCCAGCAGCGAGGCTAACTATGGCTACACCTTC.

The chain carries TRBV18 and TRBJ2-2; D might be TRBD1 (5 bases). V shed 1 base and J shed 3 bases, with 12 bases lying between them. The CDR3 has 16 amino acids. The germline CDR1 and CDR2 sequences are KGHSH and LQKENI. CDR3 amino acids: CASSPLSDSYTGELFF. DNA of the CDR3: TGTGCCAGCTCACCACTTTCCGACAGTTACACCGGGGAGCTGTTTTTT.

The rearrangement joins TRBV7-8 to TRBJ2-3; D gene unclear. The CDR3 sequence is 13 residues long. The V end lost 6 bases, the J end lost 0 bases, and 7 bases lay between the germline ends. Germline V gene data show CDR1 as SGHVS and CDR2 as FQNEAQ. The CDR3 region has the DNA TGTGCCAGCAGGCTCAGTAGCACAGATACGCAGTATTTT. It codes for CASRLSSTDTQYF.

The chain couples TRBV2 to TRBJ2-5; TRBD2 matches 10 bases. V was pared by 5 bases and J by 1 base, with 4 bases of the junction left unmatched. This CDR3 contains 15 residues. Germline V gene data show CDR1 as SNHLY and CDR2 as FYNNEI. Written as DNA, the CDR3 is TGTGCCAGCAGTCTAGCGGGGGACCCCCAAGAGACCCAGTACTTC. Its protein is CASSLAGDPQETQYF.

As regards this clone: The junction departs from the called germline gene at one end, perhaps through a read error. This sequence joins TRBV12-3 or TRBV12-4 and TRBJ2-7; 8 bases fit TRBD1. This CDR3 has 12 residues. The CDR3 DNA reads TGTGCCAGCAGTTTGGGCAGGGGGCGGGATATATTC. This codes for CASSLGRGRDIF.

This sequence joins TRBV18 and TRBJ1-5; 8 bases match TRBD1. J was trimmed by 3 bases and V by 7 bases; bases with no gene match: 2. Germline V CDR1 and CDR2: KGHSH, LQKENI. This CDR3 spans 13 amino acids. The CDR3 reads CASLQGDNQPQHF. CDR3 coding DNA: TGTGCCAGCTTACAGGGGGACAATCAGCCCCAGCATTTT.

V gene TRBV19 combines with J gene TRBJ2-3; TRBD2 agrees at 15 bases. The germline V gene encodes CDR1 LNHDA and CDR2 SQIVND (reference sequence). J was trimmed by 6 bases and V by 5 bases; bases with no gene match: 12. CDR3 length: 18 amino acids. Written as DNA, the CDR3 is TGTGCCAGTAGTCCCAACCCCGGGACTAGCGGGGGGCTGGATACGCAGTATTTT. It codes for CASSPNPGTSGGLDTQYF.

The V call is TRBV27, the J call TRBJ1-1; weak D call: TRBD1 (6 bases). CDR3 size: 14 residues. Germline CDR1 reads MNHEY; CDR2 reads SMNVEV (reference sequence). Trimming removed 6 bases from V and 7 bases from J, with 18 bases in between. The CDR3 is CASRRGATVGEAFF. The CDR3 DNA follows: TGTGCCAGCAGGCGGGGGGCGACGGTCGGTGAAGCTTTCTTT.

The V and J genes are TRBV6-2 or TRBV6-3 and TRBJ1-2; TRBD1 is a possible D gene (6 bases). CDR3 length: 12 amino acids. Trimming left V 5 bases short and J 5 bases short, with 9 bases between. Germline V CDR1 and CDR2: MNHEY, SVGEGT. CDR3 sequence reads: CASSLGTYGYTF. In DNA form, the CDR3 reads TGTGCCAGCAGTCTCGGGACATATGGCTACACCTTC.

As DNA, the CDR3 is TGTGCCAGCAGTCCGGGGACAGGGTCGTCACCCCTCCACTTT. This gives the protein CASSPGTGSSPLHF. V usage is TRBV27 and J usage is TRBJ1-6, with 9 nucleotides matching TRBD1. Germline assignment: CDR1 MNHEY and CDR2 SMNVEV (reference sequence). The CDR3 is made up of 14 amino acids. Trimming cost V 5 bases and J 10 bases; bases outside gene matches: 6.

The CDR3 loop reads CASSLETGGMNTEAFF. The CDR3 DNA is TGTGCCAGCAGCTTAGAGACAGGGGGAATGAACACTGAAGCTTTCTTT. V is TRBV7-8 and J is TRBJ1-1, with 9 bases lining up with TRBD1. Germline assignment: CDR1 SGHVS and CDR2 FQNEAQ. CDR3 length equals 16 residues. With 1 base clipped from V and 0 bases from J, the junction kept 3 bases outside the gene matches.

This chain uses TRBV9 with TRBJ2-3, with D possibly matching TRBD2 (6 bases). V lost 4 bases, J lost 6 bases, and 18 bases lay in between. This CDR3 comprises 15 residues. CDR1 is SGDLS and CDR2 is YYNGEE in the germline V gene. The CDR3 DNA sequence: TGTGCCAGCAGCCTGACTGGGACTCATCAGGATACGCAGTATTTT. Protein: CASSLTGTHQDTQYF.

V is TRBV7-3 and J is TRBJ2-2; no firm D call. This CDR3 has 13 residues. Germline CDR1 reads SGHTA; CDR2 reads FQGTGA. V dropped 5 bases and J dropped 5 bases, with 9 bases sitting between them. The CDR3 reads CASSAQITGELFF. CDR3 nucleotides: TGTGCCAGCAGCGCACAGATAACCGGGGAGCTGTTTTTT.

The J gene is TRBJ2-1, the V gene TRBV5-1; D perhaps matches TRBD2 (6 bases). V lost 8 bases, J lost 0 bases, and 12 bases lay in between. The CDR3 sequence is 14 residues long. Looked up from germline, CDR1 is SGHRS and CDR2 is YFSETQ. For the CDR3, the DNA is TGCGCCAGTGGATTGGGGGGCTCCTACAATGAGCAGTTCTTC. The encoded protein is CASGLGGSYNEQFF. Using reference TRBV5-1 and TRBJ2-1 for the parts outside the CDR3, the full variable domain is KAGVTQTPRYLIKTRGQQVTLSCSPISGHRSVSWYQQTPGQGLQFLFEYFSETQRNKGNFPGRFSGRQFSNSRSEMNVSTLELGDSALYLCASGLGGSYNEQFFGPGTRLTVL.

This chain uses TRBV5-4 with TRBJ2-1, with TRBD2 matching over 10 bases. V was clipped by 4 bases and J by 7 bases; unmatched bases: 11. Germline CDR1 reads SGHNT; CDR2 reads YYREEE (reference sequence). The CDR3 runs 16 residues. This CDR3 reads CASSASGGANWNEQFF. CDR3 coding DNA: TGTGCCAGCAGCGCAAGCGGGGGGGCTAATTGGAATGAGCAGTTCTTC.

This chain uses TRBV10-3 with TRBJ1-6, with TRBD1 matching over 8 bases. From germline, CDR1 is ENHRY and CDR2 SYGVKD. The CDR3 contains 13 residues. V trimming: 6 bases; J trimming: 10 bases; junction bases outside the gene matches: 5. The CDR3 sequence: CAIREDRGSPLHF. As DNA, the CDR3 is TGTGCCATCAGGGAAGACAGGGGATCACCCCTCCACTTT.